One and the same sample provided the 27 T cell receptor beta chains below, sequenced in a study of breast tumors, draining lymph nodes, adjacent tissues. From the multiplex PCR reads, TCRdb called clonotypes with MiXCR, one entry per CDR3 protein. This table holds 150,000 to 200,000 distinct CDR3 sequences, about 33% found once. The lymph nodes were axillary draining lymph nodes from breast cancer patients. Sequencing input: axillary lymph node tissue. These receptors originate from a female donor with breast cancer. Some clones in this sample may be carry-over from other donors' samples.

This chain links TRBV20-1 with TRBJ2-3, with D perhaps being TRBD1 or TRBD2 (5 bases each). CDR1 and CDR2 (germline): DFQATT, SNEGSKA (reference sequence). Trimming removed 4 bases from V and 2 bases from J, with 19 bases in between. This CDR3 region has 16 residues. The CDR3 DNA reads TGCAGTGCTACCCCCATTGGGCAGGGAGACACAGATACGCAGTATTTT. This gives the protein CSATPIGQGDTDTQYF.

This clonotype came up many times. The chain employs TRBV6-5 and TRBJ2-3; D is unresolved. V was trimmed by 10 bases and J by 0 bases, leaving 5 bases between them. Germline-derived CDR1 and CDR2 are MNHEY and SVGAGI. The CDR3 covers 11 residues. CDR3 in DNA: TGTGCCACTACTAGCACAGATACGCAGTATTTT. The encoded protein is CATTSTDTQYF.

The chain has TRBV11-3 and TRBJ1-4; possible D gene TRBD1, 5 bases. CDR1 and CDR2 (germline): SGHNT, YENEEA. This CDR3 is built from 20 residues. The V end lost 4 bases, the J end lost 5 bases, and 29 bases lay between the germline ends. The CDR3 loop reads CASSYHPGRSSGAYNEKLFF. CDR3 bases: TGTGCCAGCAGCTACCACCCCGGCAGAAGTAGCGGGGCCTACAATGAAAAACTGTTTTTT.

The V and J genes are TRBV25-1 and TRBJ2-6, with 7 bases fitting TRBD1. The germline CDR1 and CDR2 sequences are MGHDK and SYGVNS. Unmatched junction bases numbered 6, after V lost 3 bases and J lost 4 bases. The CDR3 spans 16 residues. CDR3 loop: CASSDQMGQGANVLTF. For the CDR3, the DNA is TGTGCCAGCAGTGATCAAATGGGACAGGGGGCCAACGTCCTGACTTTC.

About this clonotype: The junction and the germline gene differ at one end; a read error may be behind it. The J gene is TRBJ1-4, the V gene TRBV5-1; D is undetermined. The length of the CDR3 is 20 residues. Germline V CDR1 and CDR2: SGHRS, YFSETQ. DNA of the CDR3: TGTGCCAGCAGCGCAAAAGGACTGAAATCAGCCCCAGGAGTTAATGAAAAACTGTTTTTT. It encodes CASSAKGLKSAPGVNEKLFF.

This clonotype was picked up many times. The genes are TRBV13 and TRBJ2-3, with TRBD2 matching 8 bases. Germline CDR1 and CDR2: PRHDT and FYEKMQ (reference sequence). This CDR3 region has 16 residues. V shed 1 base, J shed 5 bases, and the junction held 8 bases outside the gene matches. The CDR3 region has the DNA TGTGCCAGCAGCTTAGTTGGGACTAGGACCTTAGATACGCAGTATTTT. Its translation: CASSLVGTRTLDTQYF.

This chain joins TRBV20-1 and TRBJ1-2; D is uncertain. CDR1 is DFQATT and CDR2 is SNEGSKA in the germline V gene (reference sequence). V lost 0 bases and J lost 0, with 5 bases in between. This CDR3 has 13 amino acids. The CDR3 sequence is CSARDPANYGYTF. DNA of the CDR3: TGCAGTGCTAGAGATCCAGCTAACTATGGCTACACCTTC.

This clonotype was found many times. This rearrangement joins TRBV18 to TRBJ2-3; the D is unclear. With 1 base removed from V and 4 bases from J, the gap between germline ends came to 6 bases. Germline V gene lookup returns CDR1 KGHSH and CDR2 LQKENI. The CDR3 consists of 13 residues. The CDR3 protein is CASSPQGPDTQYF. Written as DNA, the CDR3 is TGTGCCAGCTCACCACAGGGCCCAGATACGCAGTATTTT.

This clonotype has only one observation. Since the CDR3 does not end with the conserved phenylalanine or tryptophan, this likely comes from a read error. The chain links TRBV10-3 to TRBJ1-2; a possible D gene is TRBD1 (6 bases). Germline V gene sequence: CDR1 ENHRY, CDR2 SYGVKD. The CDR3 has 15 residues. The V gene lost 2 bases and the J gene lost 4 bases, with 14 bases spanning the gap. The CDR3 spells CAISEGGLPGYGYTP. The CDR3 coding sequence is TGTGCCATCAGTGAGGGGGGGCTTCCAGGCTATGGCTACACCCCC.

This clonotype was recorded a few times. V and J are TRBV6-1 and TRBJ2-1; 8 nucleotides agree with TRBD1. V gave up 5 bases and J gave up 5 bases; unmatched junction bases: 8. The CDR3 is made up of 15 amino acids. CDR1 is MNHNS, CDR2 SASEGT, per germline. The CDR3: CASSPGQGGDNEQFF. For the CDR3, the DNA is TGTGCCAGCAGTCCTGGACAGGGTGGGGACAATGAGCAGTTCTTC.

Many counts were recorded for this clonotype. The V gene is TRBV7-6, the J gene TRBJ2-2; D perhaps matches TRBD1 (5 bases). Trimming left V 5 bases short and J 2 bases short, with 12 bases between. This CDR3 contains 15 residues. Germline-derived CDR1 and CDR2 are SGHVS and FNYEAQ. The DNA for the CDR3 is TGTGCCAGCAGCACTGGGGCTTTAAACACCGGGGAGCTGTTTTTT. It is translated as CASSTGALNTGELFF.

This clonotype has only a few counts. The rearrangement uses TRBV28 and TRBJ2-1, with 7 bases identical to TRBD1. The CDR3 totals 15 residues. With V trimmed by 5 bases and J by 4 bases, 8 bases remained unmatched. Germline CDR1 and CDR2: MDHEN and SYDVKM. CDR3 DNA sequence: TGTGCCAGCAGTCAAATGACAGGGTCTTACAATGAGCAGTTCTTC. Encoded protein: CASSQMTGSYNEQFF.

This clonotype came up many times. The V call is TRBV5-8, the J call TRBJ1-2; D perhaps matches TRBD1 (6 bases). The CDR3 extends over 14 amino acids. The germline CDR1 and CDR2 sequences are SGHTS and YDEGEE. Trimming left V 5 bases short and J 7 bases short, with 18 bases between. This CDR3 reads CASSRSGARTGYTF. The CDR3, as DNA: TGTGCCAGCAGTCGTTCGGGGGCTCGGACTGGCTACACCTTC.

At least ten counts were recorded for this clonotype. The chain employs TRBV2 and TRBJ2-2; 10 nucleotides align to TRBD2. CDR3 length: 17 amino acids. J was trimmed by 4 bases and V by 6 bases; bases with no gene match: 11. Germline V gene sequence: CDR1 SNHLY, CDR2 FYNNEI. In nucleotides, the CDR3 is TGTGCCAGCAGCGGAGCAAGCGGGAGGGCCAGCACCGGGGAGCTGTTTTTT. This encodes CASSGASGRASTGELFF.

This clonotype was counted many times. This chain connects TRBV6-1 to TRBJ2-2, with a possible D match to TRBD1 (6 bases). CDR1 MNHNS and CDR2 SASEGT come from the germline V gene. The CDR3 totals 14 residues. V lost 6 bases and J lost 5, with 13 bases in between. The CDR3 DNA is TGTGCCAGCAGGACGGGACATGAAACCGGGGAGCTGTTTTTT. This translates into CASRTGHETGELFF.

This clonotype was counted many times. The J gene is TRBJ2-7, the V gene TRBV19, with TRBD2 as a possible D gene (5 bases). Germline loops: CDR1 LNHDA, CDR2 SQIVND (reference sequence). CDR3 length equals 13 residues. Trimming pared 4 bases from V and 1 base from J, leaving 8 bases between. CDR3 region: CASSTDYSYEQYF. CDR3 in DNA: TGTGCCAGTAGTACAGACTATTCCTACGAGCAGTACTTC.

This clonotype has at least ten counts. The chain uses TRBV11-2 and TRBJ2-3, with a possible D match to TRBD1 (5 bases). V shed 2 bases and J shed 2 bases, with 8 bases lying between them. The CDR3 has 14 residues. The germline gives CDR1 SGHAT, CDR2 FQNNGV. CDR3 sequence reads: CASSLRQPTDTQYF. DNA for the CDR3: TGTGCCAGCAGCTTAAGACAGCCCACAGATACGCAGTATTTT.

A word on this clonotype: Its ends do not fully match the called genes, so a read error is possible. The DNA for the CDR3 is TGTGCCGGCAGTGAATATGGGGCTGCGGAGACCCAGTACTTC. Its protein is CAGSEYGAAETQYF. This chain connects TRBV25-1 to TRBJ2-5; D may be TRBD1 (5 bases). The CDR3 has 14 residues. Germline CDR1 and CDR2: MGHDK and SYGVNS.

Turning to this clonotype: This may be a read error: a much more frequent sequence differs by one nucleotide. The gene calls are TRBV4-1 and TRBJ2-1; D is perhaps TRBD1 (6 bases). There are 15 residues in the CDR3. Germline values: CDR1 MGHRA, CDR2 YSYEKL. V was trimmed by 4 bases and J by 9 bases, leaving 19 bases between them. The CDR3 spells CASSPRQVLQGEQFF. DNA for the CDR3: TGCGCCAGCAGCCCCCGACAGGTACTACAGGGTGAGCAGTTCTTC.

In its sample, this clonotype was seen many times. The chain combines TRBV7-4 with TRBJ1-4; a possible D gene is TRBD1 (5 bases). Germline V lookup: CDR1 SGHVT, CDR2 SQSDAQ. Deletions cut 3 bases from V and 2 bases from J, with 10 bases between. The CDR3 has 15 amino acids. The CDR3 coding sequence is TGTGCCAGCAGCTTGGGGGGGTTGACTAATGAAAAACTGTTTTTT. As protein: CASSLGGLTNEKLFF.

There are many counts of this clonotype. The chain has TRBV20-1 and TRBJ2-1; D call uncertain. Germline V gene lookup returns CDR1 DFQATT and CDR2 SNEGSKA (reference sequence). The CDR3 runs 15 residues. Deletions cut 3 bases from V and 1 base from J, with 13 bases between. CDR3 loop: CSARVGKGSYNEQFF. The CDR3 DNA reads as TGCAGTGCTAGGGTGGGGAAAGGGTCCTACAATGAGCAGTTCTTC.

The chain uses TRBV5-4 and TRBJ1-2, with TRBD1 matching 8 bases. The V gene end was trimmed by 0 bases and the J gene end by 0 bases; junction bases not matched to a gene: 4. Per germline, CDR1 SGHNT and CDR2 YYREEE (reference sequence). This CDR3 comprises 16 residues. Written as DNA, the CDR3 is TGTGCCAGCAGCTTGGCAGGGGGCTCTCCTAACTATGGCTACACCTTC. Translation gives CASSLAGGSPNYGYTF.

The chain combines TRBV9 with TRBJ2-7, with D perhaps matching TRBD1 (5 bases). This CDR3 has 15 residues. From germline, CDR1 is SGDLS and CDR2 YYNGEE. V was pared by 5 bases and J by 0 bases, with 15 bases between. CDR3 nucleotides: TGTGCCAGCAGTCCTCCGACAGCTAGCTCCTACGAGCAGTACTTC. Translating it yields CASSPPTASSYEQYF.

Details on this clonotype: A much larger clone lies one base from this, so it may be a read error. V and J are TRBV9 and TRBJ1-5, with D unresolved. There are 15 residues in the CDR3. Germline CDR1 SGDLS, CDR2 YYNGEE. The DNA of the CDR3 is TGTGCCAGCAGCGTAGCCGGGGAGCCCCCAGAGCCCCCGCATTTT. Residues: CASSVAGEPPEPPHF.

A note on this clonotype: A much larger clone differs by one base, so this may be a read error. The gene calls are TRBV5-5 and TRBJ2-1, with 9 bases matching TRBD2. This CDR3 is built from 17 residues. Germline CDR1 reads SGHKS; CDR2 reads YYEKEE (reference sequence). The CDR3 nucleotides read TGTGCCAGCAGCGACTTGCTACCGGGACTAGCTAAGAGTGAGCAGTCCTTC. Residues: CASSDLLPGLAKSEQSF.

This clonotype appeared a few times. The J gene is TRBJ1-5, the V gene TRBV6-2 or TRBV6-3; possibly TRBD1 for D (5 bases). CDR1 MNHEY and CDR2 SVGEGT come from the germline V gene. Trimming took 0 bases from V and 0 from J, leaving 15 bases between them. The CDR3 spans 18 residues. The CDR3 is CASSYSQRDPYSNQPQHF. The CDR3, as DNA: TGTGCCAGCAGTTACTCTCAGCGGGACCCCTATAGCAATCAGCCCCAGCATTTT.

Turning to this clonotype: A much larger clone sits a single nucleotide away, making a read error possible. The chain carries TRBV7-3 and TRBJ1-2; 10 bases fit TRBD1. The CDR3 has 13 residues. Germline V gene lookup returns CDR1 SGHTA and CDR2 FQGTGA. The CDR3 sequence is CACSGTGEVGYTF. As DNA, the CDR3 is TGTGCCTGCAGCGGGACAGGGGAGGTTGGCTACACCTTC.